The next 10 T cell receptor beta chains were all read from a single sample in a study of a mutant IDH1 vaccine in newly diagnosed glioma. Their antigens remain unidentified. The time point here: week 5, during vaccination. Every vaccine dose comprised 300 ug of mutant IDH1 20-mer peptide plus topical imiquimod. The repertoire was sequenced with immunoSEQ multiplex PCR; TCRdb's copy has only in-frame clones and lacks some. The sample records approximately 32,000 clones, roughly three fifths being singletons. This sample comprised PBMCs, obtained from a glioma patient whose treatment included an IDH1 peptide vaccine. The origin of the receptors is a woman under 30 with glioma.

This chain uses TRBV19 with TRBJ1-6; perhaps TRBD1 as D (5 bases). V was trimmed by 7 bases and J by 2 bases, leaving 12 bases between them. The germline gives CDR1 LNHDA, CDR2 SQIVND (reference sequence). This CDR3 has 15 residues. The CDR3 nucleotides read TGTGCCAGTACGCCGGGAGGGGCCTATAATTCACCCCTCCACTTT. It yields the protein CASTPGGAYNSPLHF.

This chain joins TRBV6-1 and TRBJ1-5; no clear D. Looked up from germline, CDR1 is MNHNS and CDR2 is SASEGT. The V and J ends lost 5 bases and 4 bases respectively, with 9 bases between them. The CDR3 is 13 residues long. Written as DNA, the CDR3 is TGTGCCAGCAGTTCCAACTTTAATCAGCCCCAGCATTTT. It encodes CASSSNFNQPQHF.

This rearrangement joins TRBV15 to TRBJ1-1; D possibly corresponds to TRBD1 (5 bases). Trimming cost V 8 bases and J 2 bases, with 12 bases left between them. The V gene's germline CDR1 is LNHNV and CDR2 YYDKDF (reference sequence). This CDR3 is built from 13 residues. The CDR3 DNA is TGTGCCACCCAAGGGGAACCCAACACTGAAGCTTTCTTT. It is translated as CATQGEPNTEAFF.

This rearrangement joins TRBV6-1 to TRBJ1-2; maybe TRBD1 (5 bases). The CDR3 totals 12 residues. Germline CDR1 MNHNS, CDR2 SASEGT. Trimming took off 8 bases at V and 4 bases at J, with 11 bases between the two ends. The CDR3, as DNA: TGTGCCAGCGAGGGGAGGAGCTATGGCTACACCTTC. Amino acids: CASEGRSYGYTF.

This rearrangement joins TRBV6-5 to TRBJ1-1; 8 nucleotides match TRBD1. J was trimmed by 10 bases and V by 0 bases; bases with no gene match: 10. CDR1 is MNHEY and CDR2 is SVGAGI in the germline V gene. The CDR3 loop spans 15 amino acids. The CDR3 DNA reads TGTGCCAGCAGTTACTCACAGGGGGATCCGAGGTTAGCTTTCTTT. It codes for CASSYSQGDPRLAFF.

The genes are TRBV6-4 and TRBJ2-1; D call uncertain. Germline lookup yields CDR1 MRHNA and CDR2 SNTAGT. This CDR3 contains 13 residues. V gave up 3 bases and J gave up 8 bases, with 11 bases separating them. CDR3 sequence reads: CASSEPDQDEQFF. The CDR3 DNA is TGTGCCAGCAGTGAACCCGACCAGGATGAGCAGTTCTTC.

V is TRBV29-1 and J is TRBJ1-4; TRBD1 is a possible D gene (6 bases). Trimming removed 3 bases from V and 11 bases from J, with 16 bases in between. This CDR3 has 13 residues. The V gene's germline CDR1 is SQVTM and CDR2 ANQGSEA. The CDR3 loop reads CSVEVGGLGKLFF. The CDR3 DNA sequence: TGCAGCGTTGAGGTGGGGGGCTTAGGGAAACTGTTTTTT.

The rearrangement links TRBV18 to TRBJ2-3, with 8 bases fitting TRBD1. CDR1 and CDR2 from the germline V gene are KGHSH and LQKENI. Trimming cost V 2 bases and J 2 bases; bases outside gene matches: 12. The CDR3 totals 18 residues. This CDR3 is CASSPIMPGQGITDTQYF. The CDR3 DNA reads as TGTGCCAGCTCACCAATAATGCCAGGACAGGGTATCACAGATACGCAGTATTTT.

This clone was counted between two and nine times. CDR3 region: CASSLAGGPTDTQYF. The CDR3 DNA reads as TGTGCCAGCAGTCTAGCGGGAGGGCCGACAGATACGCAGTATTTT. The V gene is TRBV6-5, the J gene TRBJ2-3, with 12 nucleotides matching TRBD2. The V and J ends lost 5 bases and 3 bases, in that order; junction bases with no gene match: 3. The germline V gene has CDR1 MNHEY and CDR2 SVGAGI. The CDR3 is 15 amino acids.

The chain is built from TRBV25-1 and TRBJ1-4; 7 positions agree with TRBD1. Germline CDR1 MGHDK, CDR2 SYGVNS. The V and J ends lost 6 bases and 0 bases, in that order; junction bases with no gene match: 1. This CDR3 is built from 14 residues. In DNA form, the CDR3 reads TGTGCCAGCAGCGACAGGGCAACTAATGAAAAACTGTTTTTT. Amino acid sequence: CASSDRATNEKLFF.